This T cell receptor (beta chain) appears in the sequencing data of a study of synovial regulatory T cells in juvenile arthritis. For the study at large: Treatments: a few naive, roughly 6 methotrexate, one methotrexate plus infliximab, one unknown. Whole-study findings and limits: Largely private between patients, iaTreg TCR repertoires showed partial overlap with synovial Teff and blood CPL repertoires.

The approximately eleven donors had active juvenile idiopathic arthritis, with 3 polyarticular and 8 oligoarticular cases. Note on this clone: Its specificity is not known.

The CDR3 is 15 amino acids. The DNA sequence is not available. In germline, CDR1 is MDHEN, CDR2 SYDVKM. Only in-frame clones appear in the TCRdb table, and some are missing; sequencing was by immunoSEQ multiplex PCR. The sample totals about 10,000 clones. The TCR comes from a donor between 2 and 29 years old with juvenile idiopathic arthritis. The rearrangement joins TRBV28 to TRBJ2-2; TCRdb lists TRBD1, though no DNA is available to test this call. The sequencing input was Treg cells from blood. The subset here: remaining (HLA-DR-negative) circulating blood Treg cells. This CDR3 reads CASSSQGFISGELFF.